A selection of T cell receptor beta chains follows, all from one sample in a study of T cell responses to AZD1222 COVID-19 vaccine. The protocol was immunoSEQ multiplex PCR, while the TCRdb copy is restricted to in-frame clones and leaves out a portion. The table has 50,000 to 60,000 clones, approximately 80% seen once. The source material was peripheral blood, sampled 28 days after the second AZD1222 dose. The origin of the receptors is an adult who received the AZD1222 COVID-19 vaccine. Both conserved end residues are part of each CDR3.

V gene: TRBV19
J gene: TRBJ1-2
CDR3 protein: CASSSREYGYTF

V gene: TRBV6-1
J gene: TRBJ1-1
CDR3 protein: CASSDDLWDTEAFF

V gene: TRBV7-2
J gene: TRBJ2-1
CDR3 protein: CASSLASGNVDNEQFF

V gene: TRBV6-5
J gene: TRBJ1-1
CDR3 protein: CASSYLGRANTEAFF

V gene: TRBV6-5
J gene: TRBJ1-2
CDR3 protein: CASNSVRDRGSGYTF

V gene: TRBV2
J gene: TRBJ1-1
CDR3 protein: CASGAGMNTEAFF

V gene: TRBV28
J gene: TRBJ2-5
CDR3 protein: CASKSAGTGKETQYF

V gene: TRBV6-2/TRBV6-3
J gene: TRBJ1-2
CDR3 protein: CASIPMGWDNYGYTF

V gene: TRBV27
J gene: TRBJ2-7
CDR3 protein: CASSPQGITYEQYF

V gene: TRBV6-5
J gene: TRBJ2-7
CDR3 protein: CASKGQGPYEQYF

V gene: TRBV12-3/TRBV12-4
J gene: TRBJ1-1
CDR3 protein: CASSLGGVTEAFF

V gene: TRBV11-2
J gene: TRBJ2-7
CDR3 protein: CASSLRPQGNEQYF

V gene: TRBV10-1
J gene: TRBJ1-1
CDR3 protein: CASSESRQSTEAFF

V gene: TRBV2
J gene: TRBJ1-1
CDR3 protein: CASRTRTGNTEAFF

V gene: TRBV19
J gene: TRBJ1-4
CDR3 protein: CASRGRGSANEKLFF

V gene: TRBV12-3/TRBV12-4
J gene: TRBJ1-2
CDR3 protein: CASSGGEGDYTF

V gene: TRBV5-1
J gene: TRBJ1-1
CDR3 protein: CASSFSGETEAFF